This T cell receptor beta chain was identified during a study of T cell responses to AZD1222 COVID-19 vaccine. Clones were read by immunoSEQ multiplex PCR, and TCRdb kept only the in-frame ones, dropping some. Of approximately 300,000 clones in the sample, about 94% were seen once. Turning to this clone: Its antigen remains unknown.

The CDR3 is 13 residues long. V lost 2 bases and J lost 6, with 9 bases in between. Germline V gene data show CDR1 as KGHDR and CDR2 as SFDVKD. Regarding the study as a whole: Along spike, vaccine-associated CD4 TCRs were found throughout, with dominance at 160-218 and 743-854.

This sequence originates from an adult who received the AZD1222 COVID-19 vaccine. Material: peripheral blood, obtained 28 days after the second AZD1222 dose. The rearrangement links TRBV24-1 to TRBJ1-1, with TRBD1 as a possible D gene (6 bases). The CDR3 nucleotides are TGTGCCACCAGTGATTCGTACAGGGCTGAAGCTTTCTTT. Translation gives CATSDSYRAEAFF.